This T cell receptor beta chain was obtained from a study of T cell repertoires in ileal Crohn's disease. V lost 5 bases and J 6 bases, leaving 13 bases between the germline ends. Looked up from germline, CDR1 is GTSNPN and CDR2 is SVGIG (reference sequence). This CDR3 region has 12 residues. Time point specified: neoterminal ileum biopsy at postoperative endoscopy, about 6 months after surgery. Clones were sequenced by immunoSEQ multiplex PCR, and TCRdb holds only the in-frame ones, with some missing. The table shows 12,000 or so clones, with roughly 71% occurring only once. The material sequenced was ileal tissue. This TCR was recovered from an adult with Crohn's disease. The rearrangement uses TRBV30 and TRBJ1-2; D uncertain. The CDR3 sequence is CAWETEGDGYTF. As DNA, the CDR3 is TGTGCCTGGGAAACGGAGGGCGATGGCTACACCTTC. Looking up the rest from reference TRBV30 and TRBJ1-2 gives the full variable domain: SQTIHQWPATLVQPVGSPLSLECTVEGTSNPNLYWYRQAAGRGLQLLFYSVGIGQISSEVPQNLSASRPQDRQFILSSKKLLLSDSGFYLCAWETEGDGYTFGSGTRLTVV.